Presented here are 23 T cell receptor beta chains from one specimen sequenced in a study of T cell changes during pregnancy in multiple sclerosis. The assay was immunoSEQ multiplex PCR, and TCRdb's table has in-frame clones only and misses some. The data hold around 50,000 clones, with approximately 90% observed a single time. Sample: CD4+ T cells from peripheral blood mononuclear cells, taken after pregnancy. The source of these receptors is a female donor in good health, enrolled as a control in a pregnancy study.

The chain carries TRBV28 and TRBJ1-2, with a tentative D call TRBD1 (5 bases). The germline V gene has CDR1 MDHEN and CDR2 SYDVKM. The CDR3 consists of 13 residues. Between the trimmed V and J ends, which lost 5 bases and 5 bases, there was a span of 12 bases. The DNA for the CDR3 is TGTGCCAGCAGTGGGGCGAAGGCGTATGGCTACACCTTC. It translates to CASSGAKAYGYTF.

This clone has more than one count but fewer than ten. CDR3 loop: CASSHEMLGGRTEAFF. DNA for the CDR3: TGTGCCAGCAGCCATGAAATGCTAGGGGGACGGACTGAAGCTTTCTTT. This sequence joins TRBV4-2 and TRBJ1-1, with D possibly being TRBD1 (6 bases). This CDR3 comprises 16 residues. Germline lookup yields CDR1 LGHNA and CDR2 YNFKEQ. V lost 3 bases and J 5 bases, leaving 19 bases between the germline ends.

This chain connects TRBV6-5 to TRBJ1-2, with TRBD1 matching over 9 bases. The J segment lost 1 base and the V segment lost 9 bases, leaving 9 bases of the junction unmatched. Per the germline V gene, CDR1 is MNHEY and CDR2 is SVGAGI. This CDR3 contains 15 residues. This chain's CDR3 is CASSETGGVNYGYTF. CDR3 DNA: TGTGCCAGTTCAGAGACAGGGGGGGTTAACTATGGCTACACCTTC.

This rearrangement joins TRBV5-1 to TRBJ1-1; perhaps TRBD1 as D (5 bases). There are 15 residues in the CDR3. Germline V gene lookup returns CDR1 SGHRS and CDR2 YFSETQ. The ends were cut back, 0 bases at V and 1 base at J, with 10 bases in the middle. CDR3 sequence reads: CASSLEQVGNTEAFF. CDR3 coding DNA: TGCGCCAGCAGCTTGGAACAGGTAGGGAACACTGAAGCTTTCTTT.

The rearrangement joins TRBV6-6 to TRBJ2-5; TRBD1 is a possible D gene (5 bases). Germline V gene data show CDR1 as MNHNY and CDR2 as SVGAGI (reference sequence). CDR3 length: 14 residues. Between the trimmed V and J ends, which lost 2 bases and 9 bases, there was a span of 16 bases. CDR3 loop: CASSYPGSQGAQYF. In nucleotides, the CDR3 is TGTGCCAGCAGTTACCCTGGGTCTCAAGGGGCCCAGTACTTC.

The chain joins TRBV5-8 to TRBJ1-1; D might be TRBD1 (5 bases). The CDR3 loop spans 13 amino acids. Trimming shortened V by 4 bases and J by 2 bases, and 9 bases separated the two germline ends. Germline V gene sequence: CDR1 SGHTS, CDR2 YDEGEE. The CDR3 is CASSRTLNTEAFF. The CDR3 coding sequence is TGTGCCAGCAGCAGGACATTAAACACTGAAGCTTTCTTT.

This sequence joins TRBV7-2 and TRBJ2-5; 7 bases are shared with TRBD1. This CDR3 is 15 amino acids long. The V and J ends lost 8 bases and 2 bases, in that order; junction bases with no gene match: 11. CDR1 and CDR2 (germline): SGHTA, FQGNSA. CDR3 sequence reads: CASGRGQVPQETQYF. The DNA for the CDR3 is TGTGCCAGCGGACGAGGACAGGTCCCACAAGAGACCCAGTACTTC. Variable domain in full (rest from reference TRBV7-2 and TRBJ2-5): GAGVSQSPSNKVTEKGKDVELRCDPISGHTALYWYRQSLGQGLEFLIYFQGNSAPDKSGLPSDRFSAERTGGSVSTLTIQRTQQEDSAVYLCASGRGQVPQETQYFGPGTRLLVL.

The CDR3 DNA sequence: TGCGCCAGCAGCACCACCGGGACTAGCGGGGGGGAGACCCAGTACTTC. Protein product: CASSTTGTSGGETQYF. This sequence joins TRBV5-1 and TRBJ2-5; 15 bases map to TRBD2. After removal of 4 bases from V and 5 bases from J, the junction contained 6 bases not matched to a gene. The CDR3 sequence is 16 residues long. From germline, CDR1 is SGHRS and CDR2 YFSETQ.

This clone was counted a single time. The chain carries TRBV7-3 and TRBJ2-1, with D possibly matching TRBD2 (7 bases). The CDR3 consists of 16 residues. The germline V gene encodes CDR1 SGHTA and CDR2 FQGTGA. Deletions cut 2 bases from V and 5 bases from J, with 16 bases between. The CDR3 DNA is TGTGCCAGCAGCTTATTCGGCGGGGGCCTTAACAATGAGCAGTTCTTC. Protein product: CASSLFGGGLNNEQFF.

V and J are TRBV30 and TRBJ2-4; possibly TRBD1 for D (7 bases). Trimming stripped 5 bases from V and 5 bases from J, with 19 bases between. Germline assignment: CDR1 GTSNPN and CDR2 SVGIG (reference sequence). The CDR3 has 15 amino acids. The CDR3: CAWAKPSRGENIQYF. The CDR3 DNA follows: TGTGCCTGGGCGAAACCCTCCAGGGGGGAAAACATTCAGTACTTC. Filled out from reference TRBV30 and TRBJ2-4, the complete variable domain reads SQTIHQWPATLVQPVGSPLSLECTVEGTSNPNLYWYRQAAGRGLQLLFYSVGIGQISSEVPQNLSASRPQDRQFILSSKKLLLSDSGFYLCAWAKPSRGENIQYFGAGTRLSVL.

This clone occurred once. The V gene is TRBV6-5, the J gene TRBJ1-2, with 9 nucleotides matching TRBD1. The CDR3 spans 14 residues. Trimming cost V 6 bases and J 7 bases; bases outside gene matches: 9. Germline-derived CDR1 and CDR2 are MNHEY and SVGAGI. CDR3 residues: CASRWDRESAGYTF. CDR3 DNA sequence: TGTGCCAGCAGGTGGGACAGGGAATCGGCTGGCTACACCTTC.

The chain employs TRBV2 and TRBJ2-7; D perhaps matches TRBD1 (5 bases). The V gene's germline CDR1 is SNHLY and CDR2 FYNNEI. The V end lost 2 bases, the J end lost 5 bases, and 7 bases lay between the germline ends. The CDR3 contains 12 residues. CDR3 loop: CASSEQGNEQYF. The CDR3 coding sequence is TGTGCCAGCAGTGAACAGGGCAACGAGCAGTACTTC.

The chain couples TRBV28 to TRBJ1-2; possibly TRBD1 for D (6 bases). Per germline, CDR1 MDHEN and CDR2 SYDVKM. There are 12 residues in the CDR3. V was cut by 9 bases and J by 7 bases, with 15 bases left in between. CDR3 protein: CASENTGFGYTF. The CDR3, as DNA: TGTGCCAGTGAAAATACAGGGTTTGGCTACACCTTC.

The rearrangement uses TRBV4-3 and TRBJ2-3, with a weak D call TRBD1 (6 bases). Germline CDR1 and CDR2: LGHNA and YSLEER. Trimming took off 4 bases at V and 0 bases at J, with 11 bases between the two ends. The CDR3 covers 15 residues. The CDR3 here is CASSRNRASTDTQYF. For the CDR3, the DNA is TGCGCCAGCAGCCGAAACAGGGCAAGCACAGATACGCAGTATTTT.

The chain has TRBV7-2 and TRBJ1-2; TRBD1 matches 12 bases. The CDR3 totals 17 residues. CDR1 is SGHTA and CDR2 is FQGNSA in the germline V gene. After removal of 5 bases from V and 6 bases from J, the junction contained 13 bases not matched to a gene. CDR3 protein: CASSPGTGGAFWNGYTF. The CDR3 DNA follows: TGTGCCAGCAGCCCCGGGACAGGGGGCGCATTTTGGAATGGCTACACCTTC.

This chain joins TRBV6-1 and TRBJ1-5; D call uncertain. Trimming shortened V by 0 bases and J by 0 bases, and 9 bases separated the two germline ends. Germline V gives CDR1 MNHNS, CDR2 SASEGT. CDR3 length equals 16 residues. CDR3 amino acids: CASSEARVYSNQPQHF. CDR3 nucleotides: TGTGCCAGCAGTGAAGCCCGGGTTTATAGCAATCAGCCCCAGCATTTT.

The J gene is TRBJ1-4, the V gene TRBV30; D is perhaps TRBD1 (6 bases). There are 13 residues in the CDR3. Trimming pared 5 bases from V and 8 bases from J, leaving 15 bases between. The V gene's germline CDR1 is GTSNPN and CDR2 SVGIG (reference sequence). The CDR3 reads CAWGRTVGEKLFF. The CDR3 DNA is TGTGCCTGGGGAAGGACAGTTGGAGAAAAACTGTTTTTT.

This rearrangement joins TRBV15 to TRBJ2-2; no firm D call. Germline CDR1 is LNHNV and CDR2 is YYDKDF (reference sequence). V dropped 0 bases and J dropped 1 base, with 6 bases sitting between them. This CDR3 comprises 15 residues. The CDR3 region has the DNA TGTGCCACCAGCAGAGATTATCGGAACACCGGGGAGCTGTTTTTT. Protein: CATSRDYRNTGELFF.

The V and J genes are TRBV6-5 and TRBJ1-3; possible D gene TRBD1, 6 bases. V shed 6 bases and J shed 1 base, with 10 bases lying between them. The CDR3 contains 14 residues. Per the germline V gene, CDR1 is MNHEY and CDR2 is SVGAGI. This chain's CDR3 is CASRDSISGNTIYF. CDR3 in DNA: TGTGCCAGCAGGGACAGCATTTCTGGAAACACCATATATTTT.

This clone was detected only once. The chain recombines TRBV30 with TRBJ1-1; D not resolved. The CDR3 covers 13 residues. Germline V gives CDR1 GTSNPN, CDR2 SVGIG (reference sequence). With 1 base removed from V and 3 bases from J, the gap between germline ends came to 9 bases. The DNA for the CDR3 is TGTGCCTGGAGTGATTGGGCCGACACTGAAGCTTTCTTT. Residues: CAWSDWADTEAFF.

In DNA, the CDR3 is TGTGCCAGCAGTCATGCCGGGACAGGGGATAACGAGCAGTACTTC. This codes for CASSHAGTGDNEQYF. The J gene is TRBJ2-7, the V gene TRBV9; 10 bases are shared with TRBD1. This CDR3 has 15 amino acids. CDR1 and CDR2 from the germline V gene are SGDLS and YYNGEE. V was clipped by 5 bases and J by 5 bases; unmatched bases: 10.

The V gene is TRBV2, the J gene TRBJ2-3, with TRBD2 matching 10 bases. This CDR3 comprises 14 residues. Germline trimming cut 7 bases from V and 6 bases from J; bases unmatched to any gene: 7. Germline V gene sequence: CDR1 SNHLY, CDR2 FYNNEI. This CDR3 reads CASIPSSGGDTQYF. Written as DNA, the CDR3 is TGTGCCAGCATTCCTTCTAGCGGGGGTGATACGCAGTATTTT.

V and J are TRBV28 and TRBJ1-2; D is unresolved. Germline values: CDR1 MDHEN, CDR2 SYDVKM. Between the trimmed V and J ends, which lost 2 bases and 4 bases, there was a span of 5 bases. This CDR3 spans 12 amino acids. The CDR3 loop reads CASSLRIYGYTF. The DNA of the CDR3 is TGTGCCAGCAGTTTACGTATCTATGGCTACACCTTC.